Listed here are 7 T cell receptor beta chains from one sample, sequenced in a study of T cell responses to AZD1222 COVID-19 vaccine. Produced via immunoSEQ multiplex PCR; TCRdb's table is partial and in-frame only. This repertoire shows more than 95,000 clones, more than 75% found once; its top ten account for less than 11%. The specimen was peripheral blood, collected on day 0 of AZD1222 vaccination. Source of these receptors: an adult in good health.

J is TRBJ2-1 and V is TRBV6-5; 9 nucleotides align to TRBD2. CDR3 length: 14 residues. Germline V lookup: CDR1 MNHEY, CDR2 SVGAGI. The trim removed 6 bases at V and 10 bases at J, leaving 10 bases unmatched. The CDR3 sequence is CASSPRRGGREQFF. As DNA, the CDR3 is TGTGCCAGCAGCCCCAGGCGGGGGGGCCGAGAGCAGTTCTTC.

This chain connects TRBV23-1 to TRBJ2-3; TRBD2 matches at 10 bases. TRBV23-1 is classed as an ORF, of uncertain function. Germline trimming cut 0 bases from V and 4 bases from J; bases unmatched to any gene: 16. The CDR3 loop spans 20 amino acids. The CDR3 reads CASSQSRAGKLAGVPDTQYF. CDR3 sequence (DNA): TGCGCCAGCAGTCAATCGCGGGCAGGAAAGCTAGCGGGAGTCCCAGATACGCAGTATTTT.

This chain links TRBV2 with TRBJ2-7; D is perhaps TRBD2 (5 bases). There are 15 residues in the CDR3. With 5 bases removed from V and 5 bases from J, the gap between germline ends came to 19 bases. Germline values: CDR1 SNHLY, CDR2 FYNNEI. DNA of the CDR3: TGTGCCAGCAGTAAGGACCGGGGTAAGGTCCACGAGCAGTACTTC. This gives the protein CASSKDRGKVHEQYF. Complete variable domain (other parts from reference TRBV2 and TRBJ2-7): EPEVTQTPSHQVTQMGQEVILRCVPISNHLYFYWYRQILGQKVEFLVSFYNNEISEKSEIFDDQFSVERPDGSNFTLKIRSTKLEDSAMYFCASSKDRGKVHEQYFGPGTRLTVT.

V gene TRBV5-4 combines with J gene TRBJ2-2, with TRBD2 matching 11 bases. This CDR3 has 18 amino acids. CDR1 and CDR2 from the germline V gene are SGHNT and YYREEE (reference sequence). The ends lost 5 bases at V and 1 base at J; junction bases unmatched: 10. The CDR3 sequence is CASSFELGLAENTGELFF. CDR3 nucleotides: TGTGCCAGCAGTTTCGAACTGGGACTAGCGGAGAACACCGGGGAGCTGTTTTTT.

This chain joins TRBV30 and TRBJ1-6; TRBD1 matches at 7 bases. Germline CDR1 reads GTSNPN; CDR2 reads SVGIG (reference sequence). There are 17 residues in the CDR3. The V and J ends lost 2 bases and 6 bases, in that order; junction bases with no gene match: 13. CDR3 residues: CAWSISRTGVINSPLHF. DNA of the CDR3: TGTGCCTGGAGTATTTCTCGAACAGGGGTTATTAATTCACCCCTCCACTTT.

This chain joins TRBV5-1 and TRBJ2-7; the D gene is possibly TRBD2 (6 bases). Germline values: CDR1 SGHRS, CDR2 YFSETQ. The CDR3 sequence is 14 residues long. V was pared by 4 bases and J by 9 bases, with 20 bases between. CDR3 DNA: TGCGCCAGCAGCCCGGGGGACGGTAGTTTGGGGCAGTACTTC. Translating it yields CASSPGDGSLGQYF.

The rearrangement links TRBV27 to TRBJ1-1, with a possible D match to TRBD1 (6 bases). Trimming removed 5 bases from V and 7 bases from J, with 14 bases in between. This CDR3 spans 13 amino acids. The germline gives CDR1 MNHEY, CDR2 SMNVEV (reference sequence). Written as DNA, the CDR3 is TGTGCCAGCAGTCCAAATCCACAGGGTGAAGCTTTCTTT. It specifies CASSPNPQGEAFF.